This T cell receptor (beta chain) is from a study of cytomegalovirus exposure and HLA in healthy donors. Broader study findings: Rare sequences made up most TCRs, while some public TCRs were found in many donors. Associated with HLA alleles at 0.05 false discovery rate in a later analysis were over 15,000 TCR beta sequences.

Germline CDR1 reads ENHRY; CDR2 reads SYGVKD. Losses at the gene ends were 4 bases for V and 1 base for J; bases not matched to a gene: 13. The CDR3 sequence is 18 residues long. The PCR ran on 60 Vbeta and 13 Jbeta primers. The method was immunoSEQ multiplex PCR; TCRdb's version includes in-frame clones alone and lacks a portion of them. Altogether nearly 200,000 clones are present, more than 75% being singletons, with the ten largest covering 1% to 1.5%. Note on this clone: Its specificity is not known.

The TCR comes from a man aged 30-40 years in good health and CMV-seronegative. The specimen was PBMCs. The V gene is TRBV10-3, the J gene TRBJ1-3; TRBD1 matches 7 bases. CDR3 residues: CAISAGGPTGSSGNTIYF. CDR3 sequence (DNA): TGTGCCATCAGTGCCGGGGGCCCGACAGGGAGTTCTGGAAACACCATATATTTT.